The 14 T cell receptor beta chains below come from one sample, sequenced in a study of blood T cell repertoires in COVID-19. TCRdb keeps only in-frame clones here, not all; method: immunoSEQ multiplex PCR. This table has approximately 230,000 clones, approximately 84% appearing once. Input material: PBMCs or T cells enriched from blood (not recorded which). The receptor source for this set is a man aged 18 to 30 who had recovered from COVID-19.

The gene calls are TRBV19 and TRBJ1-3; no reliable D call. The CDR3 covers 11 residues. Between the trimmed V and J ends, which lost 9 bases and 0 bases, there was a span of 3 bases. The germline CDR1 and CDR2 sequences are LNHDA and SQIVND (reference sequence). CDR3 nucleotides: TGTGCCAGCAGCTCTGGAAACACCATATATTTT. Translating gives CASSSGNTIYF.

The V gene is TRBV30, the J gene TRBJ1-3; D unclear. CDR1 and CDR2 (germline): GTSNPN, SVGIG (reference sequence). This CDR3 comprises 16 residues. Deletions cut 7 bases from V and 10 bases from J, with 29 bases between. DNA of the CDR3: TGTGCCTTGGGCCCCCAATATAGCGGGGAAGTAGGGACCATATATTTT. Protein: CALGPQYSGEVGTIYF.

CDR3 DNA sequence: TGTGCCAGCAGTGACAGGATGGGCTATGGCTACACCTTC. Translation: CASSDRMGYGYTF. The gene calls are TRBV2 and TRBJ1-2; D is unresolved. Germline loops: CDR1 SNHLY, CDR2 FYNNEI. This CDR3 contains 13 residues. The V gene lost 3 bases and the J gene lost 4 bases, with 9 bases spanning the gap.

The chain joins TRBV28 to TRBJ2-7; 7 nucleotides match TRBD2. Germline V lookup: CDR1 MDHEN, CDR2 SYDVKM. Germline trimming cut 2 bases from V and 1 base from J; bases unmatched to any gene: 5. CDR3 length: 15 residues. CDR3 nucleotides: TGTGCCAGCAGTTTAAACCCTAGCGGATCCTACGAGCAGTACTTC. Translated, it gives CASSLNPSGSYEQYF.

In DNA form, the CDR3 reads TGTGCCAGCAGCTTTAATCCCCAAGAGACCCAGTACTTC. Translation: CASSFNPQETQYF. The chain employs TRBV11-3 and TRBJ2-5; D gene ambiguous. Germline-derived CDR1 and CDR2 are SGHNT and YENEEA. The CDR3 is made up of 13 amino acids. V was shortened by 3 bases and J by 1 base, with 6 bases between the two germline ends.

V is TRBV3-1 (or the pseudogene TRBV3-2) and J is TRBJ2-2; D unresolved. This CDR3 is built from 11 residues. V lost 6 bases and J lost 7, with 6 bases in between. In germline, CDR1 is LGHDT, CDR2 YNNKEL (reference sequence). The CDR3 DNA is TGTGCCAGCAGTAGAGTCGGGGAGCTGTTTTTT. Translated: CASSRVGELFF.

CDR3 bases: TGTGCCATCAGTGCTTCAAGGACAGGGGCCAATAATTCACCCCTCCACTTT. It codes for CAISASRTGANNSPLHF. V gene TRBV10-3 combines with J gene TRBJ1-6; 9 nucleotides agree with TRBD1. V lost 4 bases to trimming and J lost 5 bases; unmatched junction nucleotides: 9. Germline V gene sequence: CDR1 ENHRY, CDR2 SYGVKD. The CDR3 loop spans 17 amino acids.

The V gene is TRBV3-1 (or the pseudogene TRBV3-2), the J gene TRBJ2-3, with TRBD2 matching over 8 bases. V was pared by 0 bases and J by 2 bases, with 7 bases of the junction left unmatched. The CDR3 consists of 17 residues. Germline V gene sequence: CDR1 LGHDT, CDR2 YNNKEL (reference sequence). This CDR3 reads CASSQDGTRPSTDTQYF. The CDR3 DNA reads TGTGCCAGCAGCCAAGACGGGACTAGGCCGTCCACAGATACGCAGTATTTT.

V is TRBV5-8 and J is TRBJ2-3; 12 nucleotides agree with TRBD2. J was trimmed by 5 bases and V by 0 bases; bases with no gene match: 7. The CDR3 length is 17 residues. The germline V gene encodes CDR1 SGHTS and CDR2 YDEGEE. CDR3 coding DNA: TGTGCCAGCAGCTTGGTTATTACTAGCGGGGGGCGAGATACGCAGTATTTT. The encoded protein is CASSLVITSGGRDTQYF.

The chain joins TRBV18 to TRBJ1-1; D is ambiguous. Trimming took off 2 bases at V and 5 bases at J, with 9 bases between the two ends. CDR3 length: 13 amino acids. From germline, CDR1 is KGHSH and CDR2 LQKENI. The CDR3 DNA sequence: TGTGCCAGCTCACCAGGGAGTGAGACTGAAGCTTTCTTT. This codes for CASSPGSETEAFF.

The chain couples TRBV9 to TRBJ2-3; TRBD1 is a possible D gene (8 bases). V was clipped by 3 bases and J by 6 bases, with 17 bases between them. The CDR3 length is 15 residues. Germline V gene data show CDR1 as SGDLS and CDR2 as YYNGEE. The CDR3 region has the DNA TGTGCCAGCAGCGCCCAACAGGGGGGGGAGGATACGCAGTATTTT. It yields the protein CASSAQQGGEDTQYF.

The rearrangement links TRBV7-8 to TRBJ2-3; D perhaps matches TRBD2 (6 bases). From germline, CDR1 is SGHVS and CDR2 FQNEAQ. V lost 1 base and J 6 bases, leaving 23 bases between the germline ends. CDR3 length: 18 amino acids. The CDR3 DNA reads as TGTGCCAGCAGCTTAGTTGCTCGGGACTTGGGGTTTTGGGATACGCAGTATTTT. This sequence encodes CASSLVARDLGFWDTQYF.

The V and J genes are TRBV5-8 and TRBJ2-3; 7 bases line up with TRBD1. This CDR3 has 16 residues. Germline loops: CDR1 SGHTS, CDR2 YDEGEE. The V segment lost 0 bases and the J segment 1 base; nucleotides outside the gene matches: 5. In nucleotides, the CDR3 is TGTGCCAGCAGCTTGGCCAGAGGACAGGGCACAGATACGCAGTATTTT. Protein: CASSLARGQGTDTQYF.

The J gene is TRBJ1-4, the V gene TRBV13; TRBD1 matches 7 bases. Per germline, CDR1 PRHDT and CDR2 FYEKMQ (reference sequence). This CDR3 comprises 14 residues. The junction had 2 bases not matched to a gene; V was cut back by 4 bases and J by 3 bases. CDR3 residues: CASSYGTANEKLFF. The CDR3 nucleotides are TGTGCCAGCAGCTACGGGACAGCTAATGAAAAACTGTTTTTT.